These T cell receptor beta chains were read from a single sample in a study of memory CD4+ T cells and cytomegalovirus serostatus. Data came from immunoSEQ multiplex PCR; TCRdb stores just in-frame clones and leaves some out. The sample shows tens of thousands of clones, about 73% of them seen only once. Sequences were obtained from memory CD4+ T cells from blood. These receptor sequences come from an adult in good health and CMV-seronegative. Both conserved end residues are trimmed from each CDR3. A D gene is named only where the DNA matches it firmly.

j_gene | v_gene | d_gene | CDR3aa
TRBJ1-1 | TRBV6-1 | TRBD1 | ASSMTGLMTEAF
TRBJ2-2 | TRBV11-1 | TRBD1 | ASSLVGTGDTGELF
TRBJ2-3 | TRBV5-4 | TRBD1 | ASSPRQGPDTQY
TRBJ1-2 | TRBV19 | TRBD1 | ASSETGGGSGYT
TRBJ1-2 | TRBV4-3 | NA | ASSQDRGSGYGYT
TRBJ1-5 | TRBV7-8 | TRBD1 | ASSPDRGPQH
TRBJ2-4 | TRBV20-1 | TRBD2 | RGGTKNIQY
TRBJ2-1 | TRBV13 | TRBD1 | ASSLGDRIYNEQF
TRBJ2-7 | TRBV29-1 | NA | SVGGLGYEQY
TRBJ2-2 | TRBV5-6 | TRBD2 | ASTIVPREGGELF
TRBJ1-3 | TRBV4-1 | NA | ASSHSKQGGNTIY
TRBJ1-4 | TRBV4-2 | TRBD1 | ASSFTGGATNEKLF
TRBJ2-5 | TRBV15 | NA | ATSRDWTVGQETQY
TRBJ1-5 | TRBV11-2 | TRBD1 | ASSLGQGRKH
TRBJ2-7 | TRBV5-4 | TRBD1 | ASSKGQDSSYEQY
TRBJ2-1 | TRBV5-4 | TRBD2 | ASSWGSGGFNEQF
TRBJ2-3 | TRBV5-4 | NA | ASSPGYSTDTQY
TRBJ2-1 | TRBV25-1 | NA | ASRSSWGEQF
TRBJ1-1 | TRBV30 | TRBD1 | AWSVRTGAAF
TRBJ2-1 | TRBV11-2 | TRBD2 | ASSLVASGGRNEQF
TRBJ1-4 | TRBV6-6 | NA | ASSDWGGEKLF
TRBJ1-2 | TRBV30 | NA | AWTTRVGYT
TRBJ2-7 | TRBV28 | NA | ASTTGSSYEQY
TRBJ2-5 | TRBV7-2 | TRBD2 | ASRRGSGGKETQY
TRBJ1-2 | TRBV5-4 | NA | ASSSGPGTLHGYT
TRBJ1-3 | TRBV11-3 | NA | ASSYRGWTHKAGNTIY
TRBJ1-6 | TRBV7-8 | TRBD1 | ASSSLDRGSSPLH
TRBJ1-1 | TRBV7-6 | TRBD1 | ASSRTGDPEAF
TRBJ2-7 | TRBV10-3 | NA | AISESRRAYEQY
TRBJ2-3 | TRBV19 | NA | ASSSDSASTDTQY
TRBJ2-7 | TRBV2 | NA | ASTPGGVRAYEQY
TRBJ2-5 | TRBV11-2 | TRBD1 | ASSLSGQNQETQY
TRBJ2-5 | TRBV7-8 | NA | ASSPGQETQY
TRBJ2-7 | TRBV2 | NA | ASSQGTYEQY
TRBJ1-6 | TRBV18 | TRBD1 | ASSPTGTANSYNSPLH
TRBJ2-7 | TRBV7-3 | TRBD2 | ASSPGGRDEQY
TRBJ1-1 | TRBV29-1 | NA | SARGGPNTEAF
TRBJ1-1 | TRBV7-9 | NA | ASIPRGRVNTEAF
TRBJ1-5 | TRBV7-2 | NA | ASASNRVDQPQH
TRBJ1-4 | TRBV6-1 | TRBD1 | ASRPFRGLNEKLF
TRBJ1-2 | TRBV27 | NA | ASSHREDSYGYT
TRBJ2-7 | TRBV6-5 | NA | ATGAPTYEQY
TRBJ1-1 | TRBV18 | TRBD1 | ASSPVQGATGNTEAF
TRBJ2-7 | TRBV27 | NA | ASRTGETLYEQY
TRBJ2-3 | TRBV5-5 | NA | ASSLRDDRFTDTQY
TRBJ1-6 | TRBV6-5 | NA | ASSYSGNSPLH
TRBJ1-5 | TRBV15 | NA | ATSRSHPGATSNQPQH
TRBJ2-2 | TRBV6-5 | NA | ASSDASTGELF
TRBJ2-5 | TRBV30 | NA | ASSSNKGETQY
TRBJ1-1 | TRBV5-4 | NA | ASSLAARSEAF
TRBJ2-1 | TRBV5-4 | NA | ASSLSGGNYNEQF
TRBJ1-3 | TRBV9 | NA | ASSVGAVSSGNTIY
TRBJ2-7 | TRBV5-1 | NA | ASSPRTDYEQY
TRBJ2-1 | TRBV11-2 | NA | ASSRREQF
TRBJ1-1 | TRBV5-8 | NA | ASSFFGGTTNTEAF
TRBJ1-3 | TRBV5-4 | TRBD1 | ASSDRQGVRNTIY
TRBJ1-5 | TRBV6-5 | NA | ASSYSGQPQH
TRBJ1-2 | TRBV2 | NA | AITLYRDGGYT
TRBJ2-5 | TRBV11-2 | NA | ASSLVRETQY
TRBJ2-5 | TRBV29-1 | TRBD1 | STRTGGEETQY